The TCR beta chain under discussion was sequenced for a study of blood T cell repertoires in COVID-19. The method was immunoSEQ multiplex PCR; TCRdb's version includes in-frame clones alone and lacks a portion of them. The sample records 300,000 to 350,000 clones, 87% being singletons. CDR1 is MDHEN and CDR2 is SYDVKM in the germline V gene. The J segment lost 3 bases and the V segment lost 7 bases, leaving 6 bases of the junction unmatched. The CDR3 contains 14 residues. Material for sequencing was PBMCs or T cells enriched from blood (not recorded which). J is TRBJ2-7 and V is TRBV28; 10 bases fit TRBD1. This clonotype was sampled from a woman in her late teens or twenties who had recovered from COVID-19. This CDR3 is CASIRGTGVYEQYF. For the CDR3, the DNA is TGTGCCAGCATCCGGGGGACAGGGGTCTACGAGCAGTACTTC.